The 27 T cell receptor beta chains below were found in one sample sequenced in a study of blood T cell repertoires in COVID-19. Sequencing used immunoSEQ multiplex PCR; TCRdb keeps in-frame clones, though not all of them. The data show 150,000 to 200,000 clones, 70% to 90% seen once. Input material: peripheral blood. Receptors were obtained from a man aged 35 to 55 with acute or convalescent COVID-19.

V and J are TRBV7-9 and TRBJ1-4, with D hard to call. V lost 1 base and J lost 4, with 7 bases in between. The germline V gene has CDR1 SEHNR and CDR2 FQNEAQ (reference sequence). This CDR3 comprises 14 residues. CDR3 in DNA: TGTGCCAGCAGCTTAGGCCAGGATAATGAAAAACTGTTTTTT. Translating it yields CASSLGQDNEKLFF. Filled out from reference TRBV7-9 and TRBJ1-4, the complete variable domain reads DTGVSQNPRHKITKRGQNVTFRCDPISEHNRLYWYRQTLGQGPEFLTYFQNEAQLEKSRLLSDRFSAERPKGSFSTLEIQRTEQGDSAMYLCASSLGQDNEKLFFGSGTQLSVL.

This clone has more than one count but fewer than ten. V and J are TRBV18 and TRBJ2-5; maybe TRBD2 (5 bases). CDR1 is KGHSH and CDR2 is LQKENI in the germline V gene. Trimming took off 6 bases at V and 2 bases at J, with 10 bases between the two ends. CDR3 length: 13 residues. Here the CDR3 reads CASSPGVQETQYF. CDR3 bases: TGTGCCAGCTCTCCCGGGGTACAAGAGACCCAGTACTTC.

This chain links TRBV3-1 (or the pseudogene TRBV3-2) with TRBJ2-7, with D possibly TRBD2 on 6 matching bases. The CDR3 is 16 amino acids. V was trimmed by 0 bases and J by 2 bases, leaving 14 bases between them. Germline V gene sequence: CDR1 LGHDT, CDR2 YNNKEL (reference sequence). This CDR3 is CASSQEGRGRTYEQYF. As DNA, the CDR3 is TGTGCCAGCAGCCAAGAAGGGCGGGGACGAACCTACGAGCAGTACTTC.

The V gene is TRBV19, the J gene TRBJ2-3; a weak D match, TRBD1 (6 bases). The germline V and J ends were trimmed by 8 bases and 0 bases, with 12 bases remaining between them. CDR3 size: 14 residues. CDR1 and CDR2 from the germline V gene are LNHDA and SQIVND (reference sequence). In DNA form, the CDR3 reads TGTGCCAGTTCCCACAGGGCCAGCACAGATACGCAGTATTTT. As protein: CASSHRASTDTQYF.

The rearrangement uses TRBV7-6 and TRBJ2-7; 8 positions match TRBD1. The CDR3 totals 14 residues. Germline CDR1 and CDR2: SGHVS and FNYEAQ. J was trimmed by 6 bases and V by 5 bases; bases with no gene match: 9. CDR3 nucleotide sequence: TGTGCCAGCAGCAGAGGGACAGGCTCGATCGAGCAGTACTTC. Its translation: CASSRGTGSIEQYF.

The chain links TRBV9 to TRBJ2-1, with D perhaps TRBD2 (6 bases). There are 16 residues in the CDR3. Germline-derived CDR1 and CDR2 are SGDLS and YYNGEE. Trimming left V 4 bases short and J 3 bases short, with 17 bases between. The CDR3 region is CASSQGTQPVYNEQFF. CDR3 DNA sequence: TGTGCCAGCAGCCAAGGGACTCAGCCTGTCTACAATGAGCAGTTCTTC. Full variable domain (rest looked up from reference TRBV9 and TRBJ2-1): DSGVTQTPKHLITATGQRVTLRCSPRSGDLSVYWYQQSLDQGLQFLIQYYNGEERAKGNILERFSAQQFPDLHSELNLSSLELGDSALYFCASSQGTQPVYNEQFFGPGTRLTVL.

The chain has TRBV6-5 and TRBJ1-1; no definite D call. CDR3 length: 12 residues. CDR1 is MNHEY, CDR2 SVGAGI, per germline. Trimming shortened V by 7 bases and J by 1 base, and 7 bases separated the two germline ends. Here the CDR3 DNA reads TGTGCCAGCAACCGCGGGAACACTGAAGCTTTCTTT. It specifies CASNRGNTEAFF.

This clone was detected only once. The chain recombines TRBV7-3 with TRBJ2-2; 7 nucleotides match TRBD1. V shed 5 bases, J shed 3 bases, and the junction held 6 bases outside the gene matches. CDR3 length equals 15 residues. Germline values: CDR1 SGHTA, CDR2 FQGTGA. CDR3 sequence (DNA): TGTGCCAGCAGCCTGACAGGGACGGACACCGGGGAGCTGTTTTTT. Translating gives CASSLTGTDTGELFF.

This chain uses TRBV4-3 with TRBJ1-2; 9 positions agree with TRBD1. V lost 0 bases, J lost 3 bases, and 8 bases stayed unmatched. The CDR3 loop spans 17 amino acids. In germline, CDR1 is LGHNA, CDR2 YSLEER. CDR3 nucleotides: TGCGCCAGCAGCCAAGATATGGACAGGGGAGCGGACTATGGCTACACCTTC. Amino acid sequence: CASSQDMDRGADYGYTF.

This clone was recorded once. The chain uses TRBV4-1 and TRBJ1-4, with TRBD1 matching over 10 bases. The CDR3 has 15 amino acids. With V trimmed by 3 bases and J by 8 bases, 6 bases remained unmatched. CDR1 MGHRA and CDR2 YSYEKL come from the germline V gene. The chain's CDR3 is CASSQSRQGAEKLFF. CDR3 coding DNA: TGCGCCAGCAGCCAGAGTCGACAGGGGGCAGAAAAACTGTTTTTT.

CDR3 nucleotides: TGTGCCAGCATTTCCATCAGCGGATCACCCACCAGTGAGCAGTTCTTC. Its protein product is CASISISGSPTSEQFF. This sequence joins TRBV28 and TRBJ2-1; possible D gene TRBD2, 5 bases. The CDR3 runs to 16 residues. V was pared by 7 bases and J by 9 bases, with 25 bases between. The germline CDR1 and CDR2 sequences are MDHEN and SYDVKM. The variable domain in full, completed from reference TRBV28 and TRBJ2-1, reads DVKVTQSSRYLVKRTGEKVFLECVQDMDHENMFWYRQDPGLGLRLIYFSYDVKMKEKGDIPEGYSVSREKKERFSLILESASTNQTSMYLCASISISGSPTSEQFFGPGTRLTVL.

The rearrangement links TRBV2 to TRBJ2-5; the D gene is possibly TRBD1 (6 bases). The germline V and J ends were trimmed by 7 bases and 2 bases, with 11 bases remaining between them. The CDR3 contains 13 residues. The germline V gene has CDR1 SNHLY and CDR2 FYNNEI. CDR3 sequence (DNA): TGTGCCAGCACCCCCGGACAGCAAGAGACCCAGTACTTC. Translation gives CASTPGQQETQYF.

The J gene is TRBJ2-7, the V gene TRBV5-1; D is uncertain. The germline V gene has CDR1 SGHRS and CDR2 YFSETQ. The CDR3 runs 12 residues. V was clipped by 5 bases and J by 2 bases, with 8 bases between them. The CDR3 bases are TGCGCCAGCAGGCTAGACGCCTACGAGCAGTACTTC. Encoded protein: CASRLDAYEQYF. Supplemented by reference TRBV5-1 and TRBJ2-7, the full variable domain reads KAGVTQTPRYLIKTRGQQVTLSCSPISGHRSVSWYQQTPGQGLQFLFEYFSETQRNKGNFPGRFSGRQFSNSRSEMNVSTLELGDSALYLCASRLDAYEQYFGPGTRLTVT.

Concerning this clone: One end of the junction does not line up with germline, which may come from a read error. Written as DNA, the CDR3 is TGTGCCAGCAGTGGACGGACTAGCGGGTACGATCAGTACTTC. It translates to CASSGRTSGYDQYF. The chain has TRBV2 and TRBJ2-7; 11 nucleotides agree with TRBD2. The length of the CDR3 is 14 residues. CDR1 is SNHLY, CDR2 FYNNEI, per germline.

The chain is built from TRBV12-5 and TRBJ2-2, with D possibly being TRBD1 (6 bases). The CDR3 runs to 17 residues. The V end lost 6 bases, the J end lost 5 bases, and 22 bases lay between the germline ends. Germline V CDR1 and CDR2: LGHNT, FRNRAP. The CDR3 sequence: CASGDGDTGPRTGELFF. In DNA, the CDR3 is TGTGCTAGTGGCGATGGAGATACAGGGCCCCGTACCGGGGAGCTGTTTTTT.

As concerns this clone: An end of the junction does not agree with germline; a read error may underlie this. This chain links TRBV3-1 (or the pseudogene TRBV3-2) with TRBJ2-1, with 7 positions matching TRBD2. Per the germline V gene, CDR1 is LGHDT and CDR2 is YNNKEL (reference sequence). The CDR3 length is 15 residues. The CDR3 loop reads CASSPQERGYSEQFF. As DNA, the CDR3 is TGTGCCAGCAGCCCCCAGGAGCGGGGTTACAGTGAGCAGTTCTTC.

Turning to this clone: At one end, the junction sequence differs from germline, possibly due to a read error. The chain is built from TRBV12-3 or TRBV12-4 and TRBJ2-5, with a possible D match to TRBD2 (6 bases). The CDR3 is made up of 12 amino acids. Here the CDR3 DNA reads TGTGCCAGCAGTGTAGCGGCTGGGACCCAGTACTTC. Residues: CASSVAAGTQYF.

The CDR3 loop is CASSYPLVAGDYPTYEQYF. In DNA, the CDR3 is TGTGCCAGCAGTTACCCCTTGGTAGCGGGGGACTACCCCACCTACGAGCAGTACTTC. The chain has TRBV6-2 or TRBV6-3 and TRBJ2-7; TRBD2 matches 9 bases. The V gene end was trimmed by 2 bases and the J gene end by 2 bases; junction bases not matched to a gene: 16. CDR1 and CDR2 (germline): MNHEY, SVGEGT. This CDR3 has 19 residues.

This chain uses TRBV5-1 with TRBJ2-7, with D possibly TRBD2 on 6 matching bases. This CDR3 is built from 16 residues. V was clipped by 0 bases and J by 1 base, with 14 bases between them. CDR1 and CDR2 (germline): SGHRS, YFSETQ. The CDR3 bases are TGCGCCAGCAGCTTGGGCACAGCGGGCACGTCCTACGAGCAGTACTTC. Translated, it gives CASSLGTAGTSYEQYF. Based on the CDR3 plus reference TRBV5-1 and TRBJ2-7, the full variable domain is KAGVTQTPRYLIKTRGQQVTLSCSPISGHRSVSWYQQTPGQGLQFLFEYFSETQRNKGNFPGRFSGRQFSNSRSEMNVSTLELGDSALYLCASSLGTAGTSYEQYFGPGTRLTVT.

The V and J genes are TRBV16 and TRBJ1-6; D is unclear. Trimming took off 6 bases at V and 10 bases at J, with 19 bases between the two ends. The CDR3 is 15 amino acids. Germline V lookup: CDR1 KGHSY, CDR2 FQNENV. CDR3 sequence reads: CASSPELKATSPLHF. In DNA, the CDR3 is TGTGCCAGCAGTCCGGAGCTGAAGGCTACCTCACCCCTCCACTTT.

The rearrangement joins TRBV20-1 to TRBJ1-2; D ambiguous. With 6 bases removed from V and 6 bases from J, the gap between germline ends came to 8 bases. Per the germline V gene, CDR1 is DFQATT and CDR2 is SNEGSKA (reference sequence). The CDR3 spans 10 residues. The CDR3 DNA reads TGCAGTGCCCCGGGAGATGGCTACACCTTC. Translating gives CSAPGDGYTF.

This clone came up once. The V and J genes are TRBV2 and TRBJ2-5; a weak D match, TRBD1 (6 bases). Germline V gives CDR1 SNHLY, CDR2 FYNNEI. This CDR3 has 13 amino acids. Trimming stripped 8 bases from V and 7 bases from J, with 17 bases between. The CDR3 nucleotides read TGTGCCAGCCACGACTCTGGGGGCGTGACCCAGTACTTC. Amino acids: CASHDSGGVTQYF.

In this sample, this clone turned up once. This chain links TRBV6-1 with TRBJ2-7; D uncertain. Germline V gene data show CDR1 as MNHNS and CDR2 as SASEGT. Between the trimmed V and J ends, which lost 2 bases and 4 bases, there was a span of 6 bases. CDR3 length equals 12 residues. The DNA for the CDR3 is TGTGCCAGCAGTGAAATTGAGTACGAGCAGTACTTC. Its translation: CASSEIEYEQYF.

For this clone: Other nucleotide sequences in the sample specify the same CDR3. This rearrangement joins TRBV30 to TRBJ1-1; tentatively, D is TRBD1 (6 bases). Trimming left V 4 bases short and J 2 bases short, with 11 bases between. CDR1 and CDR2 (germline): GTSNPN, SVGIG (reference sequence). The CDR3 totals 13 residues. The CDR3, as DNA: TGTGCCTGGACTTCCGGGACAAACACTGAAGCTTTCTTT. Encoded protein: CAWTSGTNTEAFF.

The V call is TRBV6-5, the J call TRBJ2-7; the match to TRBD1 covers 8 bases. The ends lost 2 bases at V and 4 bases at J; junction bases unmatched: 7. Germline V gene sequence: CDR1 MNHEY, CDR2 SVGAGI. The CDR3 length is 15 residues. CDR3: CASSYGSGGQYEQYF. The CDR3 DNA sequence: TGTGCCAGCAGTTACGGCTCAGGGGGCCAGTACGAGCAGTACTTC.

The genes are TRBV9 and TRBJ2-5; 9 bases align to TRBD2. The trim removed 3 bases at V and 5 bases at J, leaving 8 bases unmatched. The germline CDR1 and CDR2 sequences are SGDLS and YYNGEE. CDR3 size: 15 residues. The CDR3 DNA reads as TGTGCCAGCAGCGGGCGGGAGGGGGCTTGGGAGACCCAGTACTTC. This sequence encodes CASSGREGAWETQYF.

The rearrangement uses TRBV5-6 and TRBJ2-7; 9 bases fit TRBD1. This CDR3 spans 17 amino acids. V shed 0 bases, J shed 0 bases, and the junction held 7 bases outside the gene matches. CDR1 is SGHDT and CDR2 is YYEEEE in the germline V gene. CDR3 region: CASSLVQGQGISYEQYF. Here the CDR3 DNA reads TGTGCCAGCAGCTTGGTTCAGGGACAGGGTATCTCCTACGAGCAGTACTTC. The variable domain in full, completed from reference TRBV5-6 and TRBJ2-7, reads DAGVTQSPTHLIKTRGQQVTLRCSPKSGHDTVSWYQQALGQGPQFIFQYYEEEERQRGNFPDRFSGHQFPNYSSELNVNALLLGDSALYLCASSLVQGQGISYEQYFGPGTRLTVT.